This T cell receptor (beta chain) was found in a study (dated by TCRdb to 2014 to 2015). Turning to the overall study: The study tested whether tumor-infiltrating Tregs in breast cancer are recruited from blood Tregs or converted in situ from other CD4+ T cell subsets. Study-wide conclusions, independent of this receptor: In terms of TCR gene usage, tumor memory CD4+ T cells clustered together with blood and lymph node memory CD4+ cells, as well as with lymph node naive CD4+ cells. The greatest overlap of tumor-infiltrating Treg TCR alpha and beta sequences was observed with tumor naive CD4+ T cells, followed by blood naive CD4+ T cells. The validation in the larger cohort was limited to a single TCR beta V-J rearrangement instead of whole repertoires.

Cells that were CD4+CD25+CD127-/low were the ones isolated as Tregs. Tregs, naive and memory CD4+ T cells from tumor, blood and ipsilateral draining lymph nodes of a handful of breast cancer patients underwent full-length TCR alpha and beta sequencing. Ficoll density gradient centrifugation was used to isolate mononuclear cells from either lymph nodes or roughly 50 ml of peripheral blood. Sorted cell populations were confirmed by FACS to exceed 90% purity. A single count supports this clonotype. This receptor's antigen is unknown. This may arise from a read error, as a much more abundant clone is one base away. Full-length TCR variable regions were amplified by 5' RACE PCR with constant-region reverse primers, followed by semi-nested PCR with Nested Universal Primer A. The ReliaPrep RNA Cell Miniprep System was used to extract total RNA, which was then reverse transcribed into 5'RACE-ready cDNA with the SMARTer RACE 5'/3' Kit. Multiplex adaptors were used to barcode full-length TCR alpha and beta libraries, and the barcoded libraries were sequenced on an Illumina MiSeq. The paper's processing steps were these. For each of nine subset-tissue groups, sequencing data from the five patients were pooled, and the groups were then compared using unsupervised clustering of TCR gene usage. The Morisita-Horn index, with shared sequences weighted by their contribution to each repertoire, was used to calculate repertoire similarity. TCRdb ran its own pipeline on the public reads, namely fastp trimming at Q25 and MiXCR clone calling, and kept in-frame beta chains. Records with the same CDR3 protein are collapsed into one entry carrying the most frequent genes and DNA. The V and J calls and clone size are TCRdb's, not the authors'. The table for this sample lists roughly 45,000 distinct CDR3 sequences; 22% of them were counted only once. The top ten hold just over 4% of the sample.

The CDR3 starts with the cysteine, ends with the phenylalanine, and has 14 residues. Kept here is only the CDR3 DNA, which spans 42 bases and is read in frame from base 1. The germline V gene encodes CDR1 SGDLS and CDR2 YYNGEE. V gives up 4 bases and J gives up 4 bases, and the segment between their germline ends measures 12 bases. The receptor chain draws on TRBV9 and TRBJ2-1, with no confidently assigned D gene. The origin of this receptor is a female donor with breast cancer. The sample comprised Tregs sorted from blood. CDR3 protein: CASSPASPYNEQFF. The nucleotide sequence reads TGTGCCAGCAGCCCGGCGTCACCGTACAATGAGCAGTTCTTC.